This T cell receptor (beta chain) was recorded in a study of graft-versus-host responses after intestinal transplantation (dated by TCRdb to the early 2020s). About the full investigation: Multivisceral, liver-intestinal, or isolated intestinal transplants were received by the recipients. Every recipient was given anti-thymocyte globulin induction, then maintenance tacrolimus and steroids for approximately 3 years. After intestinal transplantation, graft-versus-host and host-versus-graft alloreactive T cell clones in the graft, circulation and bone marrow were tracked using bulk TCR-beta CDR3 sequencing. To identify alloreactive clones, pre-transplant mixed lymphocyte reaction products were sequenced and then compared with unstimulated pre-transplant donor and recipient T cells. Of the 20 to 25 intestinal transplant recipients enrolled in the cohort, one of whom was a retransplant, a few patients without pretransplant specimens were excluded. A peak of at least 4% donor T cells among recipient peripheral blood mononuclear cells was the definition used for donor T cell macrochimerism. Rather than being sequenced by the commercial service, samples from a few later patients were sequenced in-house on an Illumina MiSeq and processed with MiXCR.

This clone was recorded only once. Its antigen has not been determined. Within one base of it there is no much larger clone, and no base qualities were kept. The full study reports these points: In patients with donor T cell macrochimerism, the allografts had high GvH to HvG T cell clonal ratios. Early after transplant, peak levels of circulating GvH clones were found to be associated with declines in HvG clones. GvH clones turned up in recipient bone marrow, with some appearing earlier in ileal mucosa or blood, a pattern consistent with an intestinal mucosal origin. Conclusions were limited by the relatively low number and heterogeneity of intestinal transplant patients.

The protocol used for the library was the immunoSEQ multiplex PCR assay. For most patients, genomic DNA was isolated using the Qiagen DNeasy Blood and Tissue Kit and was shipped frozen to Adaptive Biotechnologies for TCR sequencing. Adaptive Biotechnologies carried out high-throughput TCR-beta CDR3 sequencing of genomic DNA for most patients. Per the authors' processing: TCR sequencing data were retrieved from Adaptive's ImmunoSEQ software for 15 to 20 patients, whereas three other patients were processed with MiXCR and VDJtools. To correct CD4 versus CD8 sorting errors, sequences present in both subsets at a frequency ratio below 5:1 were removed. CDR3 nucleotide sequences shared by donor and recipient were removed because the origin of these sequences could not be assigned. To be classed as alloreactive, a clone needed at least 2-fold expansion over unstimulated cells and a minimum CFSE-low frequency of 0.002% (template counts) or 0.001% (read counts). A clone was considered mappable if detected in the sequenced pre-transplant spleen, lymph node, or MLR CFSE-low populations of the donor or recipient. The cumulative frequency of alloreactive clones was calculated as a percentage of all sequences, weighted by copy number. Imported from immuneACCESS, the table was reduced by TCRdb to in-frame sequences with V and J called. These copies leave out some clones; in studies compared against another copy, an unresolved V gene accounts for under half, and the cause of the remainder is not known. The V and J calls and clone size are taken from that table; D and trimming were inferred from the DNA. The sample includes 80,000 to 100,000 clones, with around 92% observed a single time. The ten largest clones capture around 0.07% of the sample.

The time point tag for this specimen amounts to: cells obtained before transplantation from donor or recipient. CD3+CD4+ and CD3+CD8+ populations were FACS-sorted from unstimulated pre-transplant donor and recipient cells taken from spleen or lymph nodes. This TCR was sampled from a human donor who was the organ donor for an intestinal transplant. This material consisted of unstimulated CD8+ T cells sorted from spleen or lymph node cells, taken before transplant.

The CDR3 protein sequence reads: CASSLRAGWGYTF. The DNA is TGTGCCAGCAGCTTAAGGGCGGGTTGGGGCTACACCTTC. The sequence is built from TRBV13 and TRBJ1-2, with the D gene uncertain. From its cysteine to its phenylalanine, the CDR3 spans 13 amino acids. Only CDR3 DNA remains: 39 bases, in frame from the first base. V was cut back by 2 bases and J by 8 bases, leaving a gap of 12 bases between them. Taken from the germline V gene (reference sequence), the CDR1 and CDR2 loops are PRHDT and FYEKMQ. With the rest looked up from the reference TRBV13 and TRBJ1-2 genes rather than sequenced, the full variable domain is AAGVIQSPRHLIKEKRETATLKCYPIPRHDTVYWYQQGPGQDPQFLISFYEKMQSDKGSIPDRFSAQQFSDYHSELNMSSLELGDSALYFCASSLRAGWGYTFGSGTRLTVV.